This T cell receptor beta chain was retrieved from a study of OX40 agonist ivuxolimab in advanced cancers. Sequencing used immunoSEQ multiplex PCR; TCRdb keeps in-frame clones, though not all of them. The table includes approximately 49,000 clones, around 84% detected once. The CDR3 extends over 15 amino acids. Germline V CDR1 and CDR2: MNHEY, SMNVEV (reference sequence). The V end was cut by 5 bases, the J end by 6 bases, with 17 bases between. This specimen was CD4+ or CD8+ T cells sorted from blood, taken in a trial of the OX40 agonist ivuxolimab. The clonotype comes from an adult with an advanced solid tumor such as melanoma, head and neck, liver or kidney cancer. The V gene is TRBV27, the J gene TRBJ1-5; D unresolved. This CDR3 is CASSPRQSLLQPQHF. The DNA for the CDR3 is TGTGCCAGCAGTCCCCGGCAGAGCTTACTTCAGCCCCAGCATTTT.